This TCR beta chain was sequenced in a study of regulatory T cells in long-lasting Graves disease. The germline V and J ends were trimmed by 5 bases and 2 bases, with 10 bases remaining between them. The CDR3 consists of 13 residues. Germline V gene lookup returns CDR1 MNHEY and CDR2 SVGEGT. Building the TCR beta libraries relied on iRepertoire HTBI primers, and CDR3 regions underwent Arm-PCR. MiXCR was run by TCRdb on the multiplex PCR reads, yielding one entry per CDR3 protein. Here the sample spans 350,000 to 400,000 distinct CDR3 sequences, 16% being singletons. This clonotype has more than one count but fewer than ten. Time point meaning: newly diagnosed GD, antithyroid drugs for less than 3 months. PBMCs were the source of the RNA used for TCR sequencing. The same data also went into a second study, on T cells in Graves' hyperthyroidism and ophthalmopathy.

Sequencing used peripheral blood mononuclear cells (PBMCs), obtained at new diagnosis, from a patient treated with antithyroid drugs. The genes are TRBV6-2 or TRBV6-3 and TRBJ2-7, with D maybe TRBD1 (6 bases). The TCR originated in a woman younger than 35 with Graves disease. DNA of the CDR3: TGTGCCAGCAGTCAGGGGCGCGCCTACGAGCAGTACTTC. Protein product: CASSQGRAYEQYF.